This TCR beta chain was found in a study of T cells of healthy individuals. TCRdb re-called the 5' RACE reads through MiXCR, storing one row per CDR3 protein. The data hold under 70,000 distinct CDR3 sequences, with roughly 14% observed a single time. The V gene's germline CDR1 is DFQATT and CDR2 SNEGSKA (reference sequence). The CDR3 has 12 residues. Unmatched junction bases numbered 5, after V lost 4 bases and J lost 7 bases. The rearrangement joins TRBV20-1 to TRBJ1-1, with TRBD1 identical over 8 bases. The sequence was obtained from a human donor in good health. In nucleotides, the CDR3 is TGCAGTGCTACTACAGGGGGAGGTGAAGCTTTCTTT. It translates to CSATTGGGEAFF.